This TCR beta chain derives from a study of blood T cell repertoires in COVID-19. The table came from immunoSEQ multiplex PCR; TCRdb's copy has only in-frame clones and leaves some out. The data contain more than 150,000 clones, about 79% of them singletons. This clone was seen more than once but under ten times. There are 12 residues in the CDR3. V was cut by 3 bases and J by 5 bases, with 5 bases left in between. Germline V gives CDR1 LNHDA, CDR2 SQIVND (reference sequence). V is TRBV19 and J is TRBJ2-1; D not certain. Sequenced: peripheral blood. The clonotype was recovered from a woman aged 70-85 years with acute or convalescent COVID-19. CDR3 sequence reads: CASSIDNNEQFF. For the CDR3, the DNA is TGTGCCAGTAGTATCGACAACAATGAGCAGTTCTTC.